This T cell receptor beta chain was sequenced during a study of shared clonotypes between healthy human individuals. Study conclusions and caveats: Only blood underwent sampling, and tissue repertoires likely differ. It was the non-shared clonotypes that had lower generation probabilities than clonotypes shared by all four donors.

CD45RA+ naive and CD45RA-negative memory subsets were separated from CD4+ cells. Genomic DNA belonging to each subset was distributed in equal measure over several immunoSEQ plates. The table came from immunoSEQ multiplex PCR; TCRdb's copy has only in-frame clones and leaves some out. The sample holds about 1.4 million clones, roughly 95% seen once. A word on this clone: Its target is not known.

The CDR3 length is 15 residues. The junction had 9 bases not matched to a gene; V was cut back by 7 bases and J by 6 bases. The V gene's germline CDR1 is MDHEN and CDR2 SYDVKM. The clonotype originates from a man aged 25-45 years in good health. The chain is built from TRBV28 and TRBJ2-7; TRBD2 aligns across 13 bases. Sequenced material: naive CD4+ T cells sorted from blood. The subset is: CD45RA+ positively selected. As DNA, the CDR3 is TGTGCCAGCAAGGGACTAGCGGGACCGGGAAGCGAGCAGTACTTC. Protein product: CASKGLAGPGSEQYF.